This TCR beta chain was documented in a study of memory CD4+ T cells and cytomegalovirus serostatus. On the study more broadly: Donors were healthy Belgian adults, under 10 CMV seropositive and some 24 seronegative. Study-wide results and limits: A US-trained random forest predicted CMV serostatus with median AUC approximately 0.9.

About this clone itself: Its antigen is currently unknown.

Single viable CD3+CD4+CD8-CD45RO+ cells were sorted as the memory CD4+ T cells. CMV serostatus came from serum IgG against pp150, pp28, p38, p52. Total CD4+ T cells were enriched by CD4 positive selection. Sequencing used immunoSEQ multiplex PCR; TCRdb keeps in-frame clones, though not all of them. The sample comprises around 40,000 clones, more than 75% of which are singletons, and about 0.79% rests with the top ten. The germline gives CDR1 LNHDA, CDR2 SQIVND (reference sequence). Losses at the gene ends were 5 bases for V and 8 bases for J; bases not matched to a gene: 8. The CDR3 loop spans 15 amino acids.

The material sequenced was memory CD4+ T cells from blood. The clonotype originates from an adult in good health and CMV-seronegative. V usage is TRBV19 and J usage is TRBJ2-1, with TRBD2 identical over 11 bases. For the CDR3, the DNA is TGTGCCAGTAGTTCCCGACTAGCGGGGTGGGATGAGCAGTTCTTC. Encoded protein: CASSSRLAGWDEQFF.